This T cell receptor (beta chain) was identified in a study of long-term antiretroviral therapy in people with HIV. Treatment locations for all participants with HIV were in the United States. The CDR3 totals 14 residues. V shed 2 bases and J shed 6 bases, with 9 bases lying between them. Germline V lookup: CDR1 SGHDT, CDR2 YYEEEE. This clone has only a few counts. Version v3.0 of the immunoSEQ assay was performed at survey level. This table comes from immunoSEQ multiplex PCR, and its TCRdb copy is limited to in-frame clones, with some not included. Altogether tens of thousands of clones are present, 85% to 90% being singletons, with the ten largest covering almost 7.5%.

The specimen was unsorted PBMCs, collected 1.8 years before starting antiretroviral therapy. V gene TRBV5-6 combines with J gene TRBJ1-6; D ambiguous. The receptor was derived from a woman aged 25 to 39 with HIV. The DNA for the CDR3 is TGTGCCAGCAGCTTCAAACAGACTAATTCACCCCTCCACTTT. It is translated as CASSFKQTNSPLHF.